This entry lists 5 T cell receptor beta chains sequenced from one sample in a study of shared clonotypes between healthy human individuals. This table comes from immunoSEQ multiplex PCR, and its TCRdb copy is limited to in-frame clones, with some not included. The profile covers 2 million to 2.5 million clones, with over 90% appearing a single time and 0.3% to 0.4% taken by the ten largest. The sequenced sample was naive CD4+ T cells from PBMCs. Subset given: CD45RA+ positively selected. The receptors come from a young man in good health. Some clones in this sample may be carry-over from other donors' samples.

This clone was observed a handful of times. Other DNA sequences in this sample translate to the same CDR3. The chain links TRBV7-2 to TRBJ2-7, with 9 bases matching TRBD1. This CDR3 spans 15 amino acids. Germline CDR1 SGHTA, CDR2 FQGNSA. The V gene end was trimmed by 0 bases and the J gene end by 3 bases; junction bases not matched to a gene: 3. CDR3 amino acids: CASSLAGTGYYEQYF. In DNA form, the CDR3 reads TGTGCCAGCAGCTTAGCTGGGACAGGGTACTACGAGCAGTACTTC.

This clone has only one observation. V usage is TRBV18 and J usage is TRBJ1-1, with D possibly matching TRBD1 (5 bases). The germline gives CDR1 KGHSH, CDR2 LQKENI. The CDR3 is 15 amino acids. V was shortened by 1 base and J by 5 bases, with 14 bases between the two germline ends. CDR3 sequence: CASSPRAQGRTEAFF. CDR3 nucleotides: TGTGCCAGCTCACCACGGGCGCAGGGAAGGACTGAAGCTTTCTTT.

This chain links TRBV9 with TRBJ2-7; 13 bases line up with TRBD2. CDR3 size: 15 residues. Germline V gives CDR1 SGDLS, CDR2 YYNGEE. Trimming removed 2 bases from V and 5 bases from J; junction bases left unmatched: 4. The CDR3 nucleotides are TGTGCCAGCAGCGTCCTCGGACTAGCGGGAGACGAGCAGTACTTC. Its translation: CASSVLGLAGDEQYF.

The J gene is TRBJ1-1, the V gene TRBV19; tentatively, D is TRBD1 (5 bases). There are 15 residues in the CDR3. CDR1 and CDR2 from the germline V gene are LNHDA and SQIVND (reference sequence). V was trimmed by 6 bases and J by 1 base, leaving 15 bases between them. The CDR3 bases are TGTGCCAGTAGACCTTTCCTAACAGGGAACACTGAAGCTTTCTTT. The encoded protein is CASRPFLTGNTEAFF. Drawing the rest from reference TRBV19 and TRBJ1-1, the complete variable domain is DGGITQSPKYLFRKEGQNVTLSCEQNLNHDAMYWYRQDPGQGLRLIYYSQIVNDFQKGDIAEGYSVSREKKESFPLTVTSAQKNPTAFYLCASRPFLTGNTEAFFGQGTRLTVV.

J is TRBJ2-3 and V is TRBV30; 15 nucleotides agree with TRBD2. Germline V gives CDR1 GTSNPN, CDR2 SVGIG (reference sequence). With V trimmed by 0 bases and J by 5 bases, 3 bases remained unmatched. This CDR3 is built from 16 residues. DNA of the CDR3: TGTGCCTGGAGTGTTGGACTAGCGGGAGGGATAGATACGCAGTATTTT. It is translated as CAWSVGLAGGIDTQYF.